This is a list of T cell receptor delta chains from one sample in a study of Vδ1+ human thymocytes. TCRdb fed the multiplex PCR reads to CATT. The repertoire holds about 58,000 delta-chain clones, with more than 12% as singletons. The sequencing input was Vdelta1+ gamma-delta thymocytes from the thymus. These receptor sequences come from a girl under three years old who had congenital heart surgery. Both conserved end residues are part of each CDR3. Fields, in order: V gene, CDR3 length, D gene, clone size, J gene, CDR3 protein, CDR3 DNA. D genes are given only for firm matches. Expanded clones are given a class, and other clones once, few, many or no size at all.

>TRDV1|21|TRDD2|few|TRDJ1
CALGTGLPKGGYFRDADKLIF
TGTGCTCTTGGGACCGGCCTTCCTAAAGGAGGATACTTTAGGGACGCCGATAAACTCATCTTT
>TRDV1|19|TRDD2|once|TRDJ1
CALGNSLFLRARTGGKLIF
TGTGCTCTTGGGAACTCACTATTCCTACGGGCTCGTACTGGCGGTAAACTCATCTTT
>TRDV1|21|TRDD3|few|TRDJ1
CALGGLPRATGGPSDTDKLIF
TGTGCTCTTGGGGGCCTTCCTCGGGCTACTGGGGGACCCTCTGACACCGATAAACTCATCTTT
>TRDV1|20|TRDD3|NA|TRDJ1
CALGTFGRRPLGDMADKLIF
TGTGCTCTTGGGACATTTGGACGCCGGCCCCTGGGGGATATGGCCGATAAACTCATCTTT
>TRDV1|15|NA|few|TRDJ1
CALGKEGLGADKLIF
TGTGCTCTTGGGAAGGAGGGGTTAGGGGCCGATAAACTCATCTTT
>TRDV1|17|NA|NA|TRDJ1
CALGSLRGGCGTDKLIF
TGTGCTCTTGGGTCCCTAAGGGGGGGGTGTGGGACCGATAAACTCATCTTT
>TRDV1|17|TRDD3|NA|TRDJ1
CALGEPRYWGVTDKLIF
TGTGCTCTTGGGGAACCACGGTACTGGGGGGTGACCGATAAACTCATCTTT
>TRDV1|21|TRDD3|NA|TRDJ1
CALGEHGDAWGIRLGTDKLIF
TGTGCTCTTGGGGAACATGGGGACGCCTGGGGGATACGCTTGGGAACCGATAAACTCATCTTT
>TRDV1|20|TRDD3|few|TRDJ1
CALGEPDYVLDTGHTDKLIF
TGTGCTCTTGGGGAACCGGACTACGTACTGGATACGGGGCACACCGATAAACTCATCTTT
>TRDV1|19|NA|NA|TRDJ1
CALGKLFLGDPGGTDKLIF
TGTGCTCTTGGGAAGCTCTTCCTAGGGGATCCGGGGGGCACCGATAAACTCATCTTT